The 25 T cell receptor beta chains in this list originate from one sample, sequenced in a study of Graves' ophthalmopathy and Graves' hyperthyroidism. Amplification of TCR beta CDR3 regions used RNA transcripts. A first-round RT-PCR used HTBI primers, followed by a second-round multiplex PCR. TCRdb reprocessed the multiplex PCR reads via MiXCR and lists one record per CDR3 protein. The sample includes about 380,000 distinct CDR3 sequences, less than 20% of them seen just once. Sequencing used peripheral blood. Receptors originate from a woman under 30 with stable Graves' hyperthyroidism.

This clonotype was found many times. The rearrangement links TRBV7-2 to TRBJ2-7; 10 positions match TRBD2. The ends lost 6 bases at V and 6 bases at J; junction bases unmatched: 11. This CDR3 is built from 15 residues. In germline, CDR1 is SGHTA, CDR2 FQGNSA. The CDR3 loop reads CASSPSGGEPSEQYF. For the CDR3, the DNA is TGTGCCAGCAGTCCGAGCGGGGGGGAGCCCTCCGAGCAGTACTTC.

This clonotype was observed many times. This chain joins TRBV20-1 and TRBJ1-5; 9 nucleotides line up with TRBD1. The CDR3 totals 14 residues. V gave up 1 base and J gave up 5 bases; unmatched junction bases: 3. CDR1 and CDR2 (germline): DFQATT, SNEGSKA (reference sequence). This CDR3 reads CSARVRTGDQPQHF. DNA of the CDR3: TGCAGTGCTAGAGTGAGGACAGGGGATCAGCCCCAGCATTTT.

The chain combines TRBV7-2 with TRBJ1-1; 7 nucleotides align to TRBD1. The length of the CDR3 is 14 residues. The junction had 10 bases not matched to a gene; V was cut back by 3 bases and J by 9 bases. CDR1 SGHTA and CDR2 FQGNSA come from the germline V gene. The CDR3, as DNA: TGTGCCAGCAGCTTTTCCTGGCAGGGGGTAAAAGCTTTCTTT. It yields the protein CASSFSWQGVKAFF.

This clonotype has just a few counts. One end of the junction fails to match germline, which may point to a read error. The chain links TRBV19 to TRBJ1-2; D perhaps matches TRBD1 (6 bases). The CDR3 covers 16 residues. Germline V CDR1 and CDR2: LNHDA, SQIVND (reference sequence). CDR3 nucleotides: TGTGCCAGTAGTCTAGATGGAGTAAAGGGGGTTATGGGGGACACCTTC. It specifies CASSLDGVKGVMGDTF.

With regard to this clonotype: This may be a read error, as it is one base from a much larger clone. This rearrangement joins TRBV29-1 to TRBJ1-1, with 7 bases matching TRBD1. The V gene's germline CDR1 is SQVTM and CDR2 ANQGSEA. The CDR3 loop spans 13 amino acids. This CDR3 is CIVAGRQGTEAFF. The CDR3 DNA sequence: TGCATCGTTGCCGGGCGACAGGGCACTGAAGCTTTCTTT.

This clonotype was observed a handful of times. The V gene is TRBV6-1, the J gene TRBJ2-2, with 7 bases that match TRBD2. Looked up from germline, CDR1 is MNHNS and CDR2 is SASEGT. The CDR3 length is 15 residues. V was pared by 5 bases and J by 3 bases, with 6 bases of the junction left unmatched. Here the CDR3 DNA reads TGTGCCAGCAGTCGAGCGGGGTTCTACACCGGGGAGCTGTTTTTT. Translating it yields CASSRAGFYTGELFF.

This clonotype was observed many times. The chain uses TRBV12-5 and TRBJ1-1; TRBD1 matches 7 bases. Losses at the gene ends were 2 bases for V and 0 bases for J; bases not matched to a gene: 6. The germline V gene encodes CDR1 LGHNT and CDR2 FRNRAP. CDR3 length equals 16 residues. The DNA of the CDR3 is TGTGCTAGTGGTTTGAGGGACAGCTTAATGAACACTGAAGCTTTCTTT. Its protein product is CASGLRDSLMNTEAFF. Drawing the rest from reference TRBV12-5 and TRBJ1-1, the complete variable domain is DARVTQTPRHKVTEMGQEVTMRCQPILGHNTVFWYRQTMMQGLELLAYFRNRAPLDDSGMPKDRFSAEMPDATLATLKIQPSEPRDSAVYFCASGLRDSLMNTEAFFGQGTRLTVV.

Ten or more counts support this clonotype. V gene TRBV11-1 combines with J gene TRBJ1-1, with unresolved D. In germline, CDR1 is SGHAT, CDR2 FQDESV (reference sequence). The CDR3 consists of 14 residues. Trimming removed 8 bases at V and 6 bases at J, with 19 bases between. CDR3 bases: TGTGCCAGCGCTCGTTTCTTGAGGGAGGCTGAAGCTTTCTTT. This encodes CASARFLREAEAFF.

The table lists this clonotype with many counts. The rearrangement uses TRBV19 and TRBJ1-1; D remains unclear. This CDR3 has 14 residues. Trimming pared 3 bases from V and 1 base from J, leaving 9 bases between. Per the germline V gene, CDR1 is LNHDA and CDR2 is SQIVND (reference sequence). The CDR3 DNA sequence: TGTGCCAGTAGTATTCCGGGAACGAACACTGAAGCTTTCTTT. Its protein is CASSIPGTNTEAFF.

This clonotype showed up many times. CDR3 region: CASSDPWTGGDTEAFF. The CDR3 region has the DNA TGTGCCAGCAGTGACCCCTGGACAGGGGGCGACACTGAAGCTTTCTTT. The chain carries TRBV6-4 and TRBJ1-1; TRBD1 matches at 11 bases. V dropped 2 bases and J dropped 3; count of bases not matched to a gene: 5. Germline V gene lookup returns CDR1 MRHNA and CDR2 SNTAGT. The CDR3 sequence is 16 residues long.

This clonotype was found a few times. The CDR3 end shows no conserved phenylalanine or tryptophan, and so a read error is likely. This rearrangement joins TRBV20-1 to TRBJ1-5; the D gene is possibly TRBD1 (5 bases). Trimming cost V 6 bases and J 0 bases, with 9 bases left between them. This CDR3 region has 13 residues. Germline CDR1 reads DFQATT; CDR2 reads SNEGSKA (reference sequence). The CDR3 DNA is TGCAGTGCCCGGGGCGATAGCAATCAGCCCCAGCATTCT. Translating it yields CSARGDSNQPQHS.

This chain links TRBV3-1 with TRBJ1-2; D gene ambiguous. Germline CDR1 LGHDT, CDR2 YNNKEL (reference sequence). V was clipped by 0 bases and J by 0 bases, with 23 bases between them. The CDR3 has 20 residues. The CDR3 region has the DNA TGTGCCAGCAGCCAAGAACCCCATGTGGCAGGCCCAAATCCTAACTATGGCTACACCTTC. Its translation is CASSQEPHVAGPNPNYGYTF.

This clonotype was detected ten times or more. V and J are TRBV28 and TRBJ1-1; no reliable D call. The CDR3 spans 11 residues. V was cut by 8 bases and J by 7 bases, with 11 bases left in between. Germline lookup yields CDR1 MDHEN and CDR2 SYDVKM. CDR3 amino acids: CASLGLGEAFF. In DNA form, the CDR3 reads TGTGCCAGCTTGGGCTTGGGTGAAGCTTTCTTT. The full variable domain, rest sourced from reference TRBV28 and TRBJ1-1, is DVKVTQSSRYLVKRTGEKVFLECVQDMDHENMFWYRQDPGLGLRLIYFSYDVKMKEKGDIPEGYSVSREKKERFSLILESASTNQTSMYLCASLGLGEAFFGQGTRLTVV.

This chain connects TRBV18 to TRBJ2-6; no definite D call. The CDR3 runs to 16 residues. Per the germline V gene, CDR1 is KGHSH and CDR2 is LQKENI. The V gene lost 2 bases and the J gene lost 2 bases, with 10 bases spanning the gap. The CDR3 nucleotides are TGTGCCAGCTCACCAGACTTTGGGGCTGGGGCCAACGTCCTGACTTTC. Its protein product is CASSPDFGAGANVLTF.

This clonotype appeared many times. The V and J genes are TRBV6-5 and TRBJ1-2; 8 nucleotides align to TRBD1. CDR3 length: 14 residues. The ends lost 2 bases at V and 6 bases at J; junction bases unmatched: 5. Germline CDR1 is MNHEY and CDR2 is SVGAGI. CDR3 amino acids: CASSYARGLDGYTF. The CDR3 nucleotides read TGTGCCAGCAGTTACGCCAGGGGGCTTGATGGCTACACCTTC.

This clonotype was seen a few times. This CDR3 is CASSQERGYGYTF. CDR3 nucleotides: TGTGCCAGCAGCCAAGAAAGGGGCTATGGCTACACCTTC. The rearrangement uses TRBV3-1 and TRBJ1-2, with D possibly being TRBD1 (5 bases). The CDR3 has 13 amino acids. Germline V gives CDR1 LGHDT, CDR2 YNNKEL (reference sequence). Trimming left V 0 bases short and J 4 bases short, with 6 bases between.

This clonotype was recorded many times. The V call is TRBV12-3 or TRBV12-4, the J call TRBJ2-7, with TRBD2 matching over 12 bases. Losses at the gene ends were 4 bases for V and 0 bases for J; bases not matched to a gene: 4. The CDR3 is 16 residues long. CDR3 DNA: TGTGCCAGCAGTTGGACTAGCGGGGCTAGCTCCTACGAGCAGTACTTC. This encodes CASSWTSGASSYEQYF.

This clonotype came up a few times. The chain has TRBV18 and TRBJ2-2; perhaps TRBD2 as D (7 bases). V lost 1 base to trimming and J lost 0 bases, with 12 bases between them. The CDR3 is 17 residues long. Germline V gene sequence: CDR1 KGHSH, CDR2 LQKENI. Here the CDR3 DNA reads TGTGCCAGCTCACCACGCGGGGGCTCAGCGAACACCGGGGAGCTGTTTTTT. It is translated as CASSPRGGSANTGELFF.

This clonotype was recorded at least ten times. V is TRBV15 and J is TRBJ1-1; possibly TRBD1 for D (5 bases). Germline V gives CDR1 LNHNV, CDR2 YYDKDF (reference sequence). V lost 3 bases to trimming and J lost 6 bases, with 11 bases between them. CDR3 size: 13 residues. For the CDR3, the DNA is TGTGCCACCAGCAGGGGCGGGGGGGCTGAAGCTTTCTTT. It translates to CATSRGGGAEAFF.

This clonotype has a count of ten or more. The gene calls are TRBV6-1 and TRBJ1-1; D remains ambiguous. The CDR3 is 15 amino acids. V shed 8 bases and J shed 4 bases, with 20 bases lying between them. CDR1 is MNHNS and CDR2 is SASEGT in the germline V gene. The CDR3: CASYPSGSYGTEAFF. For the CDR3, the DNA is TGTGCCAGCTACCCTTCGGGATCCTACGGCACTGAAGCTTTCTTT.

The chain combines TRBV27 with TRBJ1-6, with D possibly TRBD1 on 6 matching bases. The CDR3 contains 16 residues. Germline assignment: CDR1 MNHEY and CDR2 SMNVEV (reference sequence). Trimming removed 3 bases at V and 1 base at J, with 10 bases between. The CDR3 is CASSFARGSYNSPLHF. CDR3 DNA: TGTGCCAGCAGTTTCGCGAGGGGGTCCTATAATTCACCCCTCCACTTT.

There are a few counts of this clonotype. The CDR3: CASSYALGYTF. The CDR3 DNA follows: TGTGCCAGCAGTTACGCACTGGGCTACACCTTC. The chain uses TRBV6-5 and TRBJ1-2, with unresolved D. CDR3 length equals 11 residues. V lost 2 bases, J lost 8 bases, and 6 bases lay in between. Looked up from germline, CDR1 is MNHEY and CDR2 is SVGAGI.

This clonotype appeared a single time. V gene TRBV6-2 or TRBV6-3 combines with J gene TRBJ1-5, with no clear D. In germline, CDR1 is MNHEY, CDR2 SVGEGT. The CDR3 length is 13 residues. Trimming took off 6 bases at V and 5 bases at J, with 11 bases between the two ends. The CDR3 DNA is TGTGCCAGCAGCAGGACTTTGGATCAGCCCCAGCATTTT. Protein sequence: CASSRTLDQPQHF.

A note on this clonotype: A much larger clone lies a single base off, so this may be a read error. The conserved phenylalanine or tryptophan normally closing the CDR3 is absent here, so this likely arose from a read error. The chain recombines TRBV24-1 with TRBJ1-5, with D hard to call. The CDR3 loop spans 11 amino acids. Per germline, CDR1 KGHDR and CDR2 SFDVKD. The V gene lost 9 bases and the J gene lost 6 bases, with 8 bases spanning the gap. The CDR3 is CATGVSQPQHL. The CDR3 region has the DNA TGTGCCACCGGAGTCTCTCAGCCCCAGCATTTG.

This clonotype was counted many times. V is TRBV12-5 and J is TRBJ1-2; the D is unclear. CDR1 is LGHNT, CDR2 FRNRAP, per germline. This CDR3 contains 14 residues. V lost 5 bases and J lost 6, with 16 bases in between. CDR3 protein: CASGIPTAWHGYTF. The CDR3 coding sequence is TGTGCTAGTGGTATCCCGACCGCGTGGCATGGCTACACCTTC.